This T cell receptor (beta chain) was sequenced for a study of CD8 T cells in Susac syndrome. Study-level results: As acknowledged by the study, its TCR sequencing and HLA analysis included a relatively small number of individuals.

The sequenced target, TCR beta, came from blood CD8+ and CD4+ T cells. Purification of the CD8+ and CD4+ T cells relied on negative isolation, and TEMRA cells underwent FACS enrichment. The CDR3 is 11 amino acids. Germline V gene lookup returns CDR1 SQVTM and CDR2 ANQGSEA. Trimming removed 5 bases at V and 8 bases at J, with 12 bases between. Random hexamers served to reverse transcribe about 0.45 to 1 ug RNA. The authors amplified TCR beta CDR3 across 54 Vbeta and 13 Jbeta using immunoSEQ multiplex PCR. TCRdb used MiXCR to reprocess the immunoSEQ multiplex PCR reads, holding one entry per CDR3 protein. The sample carries fewer than 150,000 distinct CDR3 sequences, 90% to 95% recorded once. Points on this clonotype: Its specificity is unknown.

The source of this sequence is a human donor with multiple sclerosis. Sample: CD8+ T cells from PBMCs. The chain is built from TRBV29-1 and TRBJ1-2; D call uncertain. The DNA of the CDR3 is TGCAGCGTTCCGCTTCCTAGGGGCTACACCTTC. This gives the protein CSVPLPRGYTF.